The present TCR beta chain was sequenced within a study of cytomegalovirus exposure and HLA in healthy donors (dated 2017 in TCRdb). Looking at the study overall: An earlier analysis of about 560 of the donors reported about 280 Gb of sequence data and 117 million unique TCR beta sequences obtained from around 170 million T cells. High-throughput TCR immunosequencing, statistical association of individual TCRs with disease status, and machine learning were combined to predict cytomegalovirus infection status. Alongside the repertoire data, information on donor age, sex, ethnicity and CMV serostatus was compiled. Every discovery cohort repertoire had been produced on one sequencing platform. A later genetic analysis took genome-wide SNP genotypes for about 60% of the roughly 670 donors and used that subset as a discovery cohort. The study used immunosequencing to profile the T cell repertoires of 670 or so subjects and linked those repertoires to cytomegalovirus serostatus. Of the roughly 400 genotyped donors, over 80% were placed in the genetic ancestry cluster associated with self-reported Caucasian donors. In addition to the first cohort of hundreds of subjects, a separate validation cohort of some 120 different subjects was used. The number of donors typed differed by locus, with 629-630 for A, B, C, DRB1 and DQB1, around 500 for DQA1, over 600 for DPA1, and roughly 450 for DPB1. Roughly 5 DR-DQ haplotypes were handled as single units for association and clustering, since linkage in the cohort was strong. The aim of the study was to test whether cataloging public T cell receptors could identify signatures of past pathogen exposure. Rather than using new phenotypic data, the later analysis identified candidate immune exposures from TCR beta sequences and from how often those sequences occurred across donors. A later analysis re-examined previously published TCR beta repertoires from 610 or so donors and added high-resolution HLA genotyping to investigate patterns of TCR occurrence. An early release that covered approximately 600 HLA-typed donors contained about 290 gigabases of sequencing data and 80 million or so unique TCR sequences. In an earlier analysis of roughly 580 of the donors, high-throughput TCR beta sequencing was used to judge whether each TCR beta V gene segment behaved as functional or pseudogenic. Across around 400 genotyped donors of the cohort, an average of about 240,000 unique TCR beta nucleotide sequences per donor were sequenced, and 15% to 20% of those sequences were non-productive. Both class I and class II loci were covered by HLA typing, at four-digit resolution. General study outcomes and caveats: In a later genetic analysis, a missense DCLRE1C variant was associated with V-gene and J-gene trimming of TCR beta chains, and the association was replicated in an independent cohort. In a later analysis, HLA-associated TCR beta chains showed more clonal expansion and lower generation probabilities than non-associated chains that were equally common. According to a later analysis, parvovirus B19, influenza, CMV and Epstein-Barr virus appeared linked to several top co-occurrence clusters. Correlated functional status among segregating V segments might be attributable to linkage disequilibrium, but an unknown experimental factor could not be ruled out. A cluster of highly shared sequence variants was judged likely to represent a technical artifact of the sequencing pipeline. Because the 87-base-pair reads could not distinguish some IMGT-functional V segments, including TRBV6-2 and TRBV6-3, those segments were excluded. Because HLA typing was unavailable for some donors at each locus, only the typed subset was used in association tests. A few of the identified cytomegalovirus-associated TCR beta chains were confirmed in vitro to be specific for cytomegalovirus antigens. In an earlier analysis of 587 of the donors, most TCR beta V segments were observed in productive rearrangements about 87% or about 30% of the time, broadly matching IMGT annotations. The authors suggested that the approach could potentially be extended to other disease states and immunological phenotypes. In the study, around 150 TCR beta chains were listed as associated with cytomegalovirus. In a later analysis, TCR association rates were found to vary across HLA loci, with the most associated TCRs seen for DRB1 alleles and the fewest for HLA-C alleles. Presence/absence analyses assumed roughly uniform sequencing depth across donors, an assumption that may not hold. The classifier was reported to diagnose cytomegalovirus status with high specificity and sensitivity in both the original cohort and the validation cohort. When HLA alleles, especially DR and DQ, strongly co-occurred, attributing TCR associations to individual alleles was difficult. In a later analysis, 16,951 TCR beta sequences were associated with specific HLA alleles at a false discovery rate of 0.05. A further reported finding was that TCR beta sequences accurately predicted the HLA-A and HLA-B alleles for most subjects in the first cohort. Compared with the approximately 670-donor mean, donors in an Asian-associated ancestry cluster had fewer N-insertions in productive TCRs, according to a later genetic analysis. Because counts were too low, about 18 rarely observed V segments, including chromosome 9 orphons, were excluded from the earlier analysis of roughly 580 of the donors. Most TCR sequences were seen in very few donors, while some public TCRs were found in many individuals. CMV serostatus was the only immune exposure information available for the cohort. In a later analysis, most CMV-associated TCR beta chains were found to appear HLA-restricted, with HLA associations seemingly driven largely by CMV exposure. In this cohort, only TCR beta chains were sequenced, and detectable features were limited by the absence of alpha or paired-chain data.

Based on the germline V gene (reference sequence), the CDR1 and CDR2 sequences are MNHEY and SMNVEV. Inclusive of the bounding cysteine and phenylalanine, the CDR3 is 15 residues long. Only the CDR3 DNA is retained, 45 bases long and in frame from the first base. V is cut by 1 base and J by 1 base, and the space between the germline ends is 10 bases. The library was prepared using the immunoSEQ multiplex PCR assay. For the multiplex PCR, a mixture combining 60 forward primers for TCR Vbeta segments and 13 reverse primers for TCR Jbeta segments was used. The CDR3 region of rearranged TCR beta genes was amplified from genomic DNA with a multiplex PCR assay. Amplified TCR beta libraries were sequenced as 87-base-pair reads on the Illumina HiSeq System. The study's own analysis went as follows. A later analysis tallied 75 million to 95 million unique TCR beta chains across the 600 to 700 repertoires, and about 12 million of those chains were shared by two or more donors. Raw reads were error-corrected and collapsed into unique sequences by a nearest-neighbor algorithm in which closely related sequences were merged to remove PCR and sequencing errors. CDR3 sequences were aligned to IMGT reference sequences to assign V, D and J gene segments. Each retained sequence needed at least a six-nucleotide match to both a V gene segment and a J gene segment. Rearrangements were called productive when the CDR3 lacked stop codons and stayed in frame with V and J; all others were non-productive. Following IMGT convention, CDR3 was defined as the stretch from the second conserved V-encoded cysteine up to the conserved J-encoded phenylalanine. The earlier analysis of 500 to 600 of the donors excluded sequences that lacked an unambiguous match to a single V gene segment. An earlier analysis of 500 to 600 of the donors classified V segments as functional when productive rearrangements were above 56.7% and as segregating when the standard deviation between donors was above 5%. A statistical classification framework was developed to diagnose cytomegalovirus status using the catalog of TCR beta chain sequences. In a later analysis, V and J genes were assigned by comparing TCR nucleotide sequences against IMGT/GENE-DB human TR gene sequences. In a later analysis, CDR3 sequences and most-parsimonious VDJ recombination scenarios were assigned using the TCRdist pipeline. A later analysis defined each TCR beta chain by its CDR3 amino acid sequence plus V-gene family, and excluded reads lacking a unique V-gene family. To address suspected cross-contamination and a sequencing artifact, a later analysis removed 592 highly shared, low-generation-probability nucleotide sequences. In a later analysis, a clonal expansion index was calculated for each public chain from normalized within-repertoire ranks of inferred template counts. A later analysis computed generation probabilities with a VDJ recombination model fitted to out-of-frame rearrangements, and checked the results against IGoR. In a later analysis, hypergeometric tests were used to score TCR-TCR, TCR-HLA and TCR-CMV co-occurrence, with a repertoire-size bias correction applied to TCR pairs. False discovery rates were estimated in a later analysis by permuting HLA or CMV assignments 20 times. In a later analysis, co-occurring TCRs were grouped using DBSCAN, and TCRdist sequence similarity was added for clustering within HLA-allele-positive subsets. Repertoires with fewer than 30,000 or more than 120,000 public chains, plus five repertoires with anomalous nucleotide sharing, were excluded from co-occurrence clustering. TCRdb carries this immuneACCESS record with in-frame sequences only. Its versions omit some clonotypes, under half of them owing to an unresolved V gene in the studies checked, with the rest unexplained. V, J and clone size derive from that table, while D and trimming were established from the DNA sequence. The sample yields 100,000 to 150,000 clones; 75% to 90% were counted once. Of the sample, about 8.9% is held by the ten largest clones.

On this clone itself: The antigen it binds to is not known. No base-level quality is on record; no much larger clone is a single base apart.

The cohort was made up of 650 to 700 healthy bone marrow donors. Cohort members were all nominally healthy when sampled, although unrecorded immune exposures were likely present. The donor was CMV seropositive and belonged to the group of more than 250 seropositive cohort members. Each donor provided a peripheral blood sample, and peripheral blood mononuclear cells were used for TCR beta sequencing. The Qiagen DNeasy Blood Extraction Kit was used to extract genomic DNA from the blood cell samples. The chain couples TRBV27 to TRBJ2-5; the D segment could be TRBD1, given 6 matching bases. The sequence was obtained from a young man in good health and CMV-seropositive. Sample: PBMCs. The nucleotides are TGTGCCAGCAGTTTATGGGCAGGGGTCCAAGAGACCCAGTACTTC. This gives the protein CASSLWAGVQETQYF.